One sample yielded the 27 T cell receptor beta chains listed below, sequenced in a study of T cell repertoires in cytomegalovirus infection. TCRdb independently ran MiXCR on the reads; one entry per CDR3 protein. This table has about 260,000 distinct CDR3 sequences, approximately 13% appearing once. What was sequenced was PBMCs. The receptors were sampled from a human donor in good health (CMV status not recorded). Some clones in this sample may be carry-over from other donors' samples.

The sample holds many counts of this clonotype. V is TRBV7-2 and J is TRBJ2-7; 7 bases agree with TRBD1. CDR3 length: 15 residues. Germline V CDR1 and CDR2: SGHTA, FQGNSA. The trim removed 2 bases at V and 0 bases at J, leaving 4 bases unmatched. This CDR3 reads CASSLLGQYSYEQYF. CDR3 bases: TGTGCCAGCAGCTTACTGGGACAGTACTCCTACGAGCAGTACTTC.

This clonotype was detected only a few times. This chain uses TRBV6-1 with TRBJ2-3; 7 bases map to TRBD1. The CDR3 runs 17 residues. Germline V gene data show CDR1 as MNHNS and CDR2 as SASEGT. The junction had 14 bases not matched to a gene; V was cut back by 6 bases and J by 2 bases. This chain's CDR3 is CASSRGSGGSPTDTQYF. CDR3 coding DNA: TGTGCCAGCAGCAGGGGTTCAGGGGGATCCCCCACAGATACGCAGTATTTT.

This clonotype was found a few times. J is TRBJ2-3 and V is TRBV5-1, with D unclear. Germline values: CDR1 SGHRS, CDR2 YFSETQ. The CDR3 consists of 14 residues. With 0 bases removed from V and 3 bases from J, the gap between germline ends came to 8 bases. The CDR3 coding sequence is TGCGCCAGCAGCTTGGCCGTCGGGACAGATACGCAGTATTTT. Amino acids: CASSLAVGTDTQYF.

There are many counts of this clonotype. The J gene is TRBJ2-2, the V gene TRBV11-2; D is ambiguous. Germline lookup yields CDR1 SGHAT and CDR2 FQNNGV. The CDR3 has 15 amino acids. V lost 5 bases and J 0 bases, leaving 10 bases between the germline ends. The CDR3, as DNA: TGTGCCAGCAGCGACTCGTTGACGAACACCGGGGAGCTGTTTTTT. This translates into CASSDSLTNTGELFF. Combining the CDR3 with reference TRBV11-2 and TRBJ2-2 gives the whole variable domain EAGVAQSPRYKIIEKRQSVAFWCNPISGHATLYWYQQILGQGPKLLIQFQNNGVVDDSQLPKDRFSAERLKGVDSTLKIQPAKLEDSAVYLCASSDSLTNTGELFFGEGSRLTVL.

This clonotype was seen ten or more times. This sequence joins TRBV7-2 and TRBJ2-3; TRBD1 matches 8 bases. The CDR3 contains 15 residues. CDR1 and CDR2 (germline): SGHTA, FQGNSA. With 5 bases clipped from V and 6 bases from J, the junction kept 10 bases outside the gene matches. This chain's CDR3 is CASSPRRTGTDTQYF. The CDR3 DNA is TGTGCCAGCAGCCCAAGAAGGACAGGGACCGATACGCAGTATTTT.

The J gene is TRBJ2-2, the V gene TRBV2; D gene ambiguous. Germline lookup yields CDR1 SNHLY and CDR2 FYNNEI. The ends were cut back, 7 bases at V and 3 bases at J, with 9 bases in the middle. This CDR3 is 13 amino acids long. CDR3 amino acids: CASMETHTGELFF. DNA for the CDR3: TGTGCCAGCATGGAAACTCACACCGGGGAGCTGTTTTTT.

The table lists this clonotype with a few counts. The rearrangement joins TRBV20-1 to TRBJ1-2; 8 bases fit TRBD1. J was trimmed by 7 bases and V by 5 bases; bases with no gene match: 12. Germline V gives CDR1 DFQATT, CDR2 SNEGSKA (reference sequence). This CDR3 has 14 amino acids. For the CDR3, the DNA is TGCAGTGCTCCACCATTGGGGACAGGATTTGGCTACACCTTC. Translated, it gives CSAPPLGTGFGYTF.

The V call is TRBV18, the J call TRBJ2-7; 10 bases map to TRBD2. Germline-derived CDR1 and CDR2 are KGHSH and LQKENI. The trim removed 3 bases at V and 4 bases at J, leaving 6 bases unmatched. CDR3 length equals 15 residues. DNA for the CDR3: TGTGCCAGCTCACCGTCAGGACTAGCGGATTACGAGCAGTACTTC. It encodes CASSPSGLADYEQYF.

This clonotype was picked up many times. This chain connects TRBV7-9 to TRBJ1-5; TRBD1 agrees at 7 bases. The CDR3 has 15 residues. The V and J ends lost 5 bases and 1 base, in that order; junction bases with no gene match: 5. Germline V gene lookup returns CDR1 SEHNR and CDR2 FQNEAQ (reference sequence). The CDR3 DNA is TGTGCCAGCAGCGGGCGGGGACAGAGCAATCAGCCCCAGCATTTT. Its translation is CASSGRGQSNQPQHF.

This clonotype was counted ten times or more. CDR3 in amino acids: CASGGRVDTQYF. The CDR3 DNA is TGTGCCAGCGGGGGTAGGGTAGATACGCAGTATTTT. J is TRBJ2-3 and V is TRBV7-8, with D perhaps assigned TRBD1 or TRBD2 (5 bases each). The CDR3 is 12 amino acids. Germline V CDR1 and CDR2: SGHVS, FQNEAQ. The ends were cut back, 8 bases at V and 5 bases at J, with 11 bases in the middle.

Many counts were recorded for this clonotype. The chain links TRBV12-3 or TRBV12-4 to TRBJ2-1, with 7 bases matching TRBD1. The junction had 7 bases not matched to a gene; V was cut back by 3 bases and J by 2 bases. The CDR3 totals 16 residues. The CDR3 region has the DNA TGTGCCAGCAGTTTGGCAGGGGGTCGACCCTACAATGAGCAGTTCTTC. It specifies CASSLAGGRPYNEQFF.

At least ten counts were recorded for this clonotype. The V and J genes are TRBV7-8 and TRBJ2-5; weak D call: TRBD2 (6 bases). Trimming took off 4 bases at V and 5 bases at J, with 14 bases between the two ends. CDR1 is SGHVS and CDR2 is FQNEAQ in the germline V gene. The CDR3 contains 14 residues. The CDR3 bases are TGTGCCAGCAGCTATGGAGGGGTTGGGGAGACCCAGTACTTC. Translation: CASSYGGVGETQYF.

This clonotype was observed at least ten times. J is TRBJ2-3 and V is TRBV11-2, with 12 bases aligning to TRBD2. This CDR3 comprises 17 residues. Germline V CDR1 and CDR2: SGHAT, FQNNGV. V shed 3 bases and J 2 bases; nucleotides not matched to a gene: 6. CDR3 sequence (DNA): TGTGCCAGCAGCTTGAGGACTAGCGGGAAGATCACAGATACGCAGTATTTT. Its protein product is CASSLRTSGKITDTQYF.

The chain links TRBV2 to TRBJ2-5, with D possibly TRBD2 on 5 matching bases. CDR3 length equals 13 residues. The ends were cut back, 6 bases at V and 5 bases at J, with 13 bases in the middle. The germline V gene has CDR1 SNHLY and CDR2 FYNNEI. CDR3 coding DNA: TGTGCCAGCAGGGACCGAAGAGGGGAGACCCAGTACTTC. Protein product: CASRDRRGETQYF.

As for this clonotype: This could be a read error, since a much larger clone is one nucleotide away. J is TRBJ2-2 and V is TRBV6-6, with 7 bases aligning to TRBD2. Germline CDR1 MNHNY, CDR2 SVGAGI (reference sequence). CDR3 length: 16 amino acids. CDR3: CASSGQERGLDGGLFF. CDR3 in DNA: TGTGCCAGCAGTGGGCAGGAGCGGGGATTGGACGGGGGGCTGTTTTTT.

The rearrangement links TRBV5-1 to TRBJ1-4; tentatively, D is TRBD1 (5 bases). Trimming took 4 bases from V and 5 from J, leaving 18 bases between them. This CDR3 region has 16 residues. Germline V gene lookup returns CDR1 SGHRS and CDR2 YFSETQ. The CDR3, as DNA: TGCGCCAGCAGCCTTCCCGGCGGGGGTGTGAATGAAAAACTGTTTTTT. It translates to CASSLPGGGVNEKLFF.

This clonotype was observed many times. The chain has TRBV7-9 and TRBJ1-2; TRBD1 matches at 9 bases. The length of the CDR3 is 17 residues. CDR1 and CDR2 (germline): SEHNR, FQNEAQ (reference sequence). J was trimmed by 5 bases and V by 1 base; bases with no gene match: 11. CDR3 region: CASSLEGTGGEKYGYTF. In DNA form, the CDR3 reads TGTGCCAGCAGCTTAGAAGGCACAGGGGGCGAGAAGTATGGCTACACCTTC. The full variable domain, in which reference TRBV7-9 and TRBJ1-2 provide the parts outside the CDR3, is DTGVSQNPRHKITKRGQNVTFRCDPISEHNRLYWYRQTLGQGPEFLTYFQNEAQLEKSRLLSDRFSAERPKGSFSTLEIQRTEQGDSAMYLCASSLEGTGGEKYGYTFGSGTRLTVV.

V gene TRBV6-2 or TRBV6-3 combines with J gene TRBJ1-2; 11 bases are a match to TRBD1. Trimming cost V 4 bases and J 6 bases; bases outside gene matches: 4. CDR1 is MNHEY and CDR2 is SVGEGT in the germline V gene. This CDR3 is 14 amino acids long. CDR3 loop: CASSWDRGRNGYTF. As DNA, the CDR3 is TGTGCCAGCAGTTGGGACAGGGGGAGGAATGGCTACACCTTC.

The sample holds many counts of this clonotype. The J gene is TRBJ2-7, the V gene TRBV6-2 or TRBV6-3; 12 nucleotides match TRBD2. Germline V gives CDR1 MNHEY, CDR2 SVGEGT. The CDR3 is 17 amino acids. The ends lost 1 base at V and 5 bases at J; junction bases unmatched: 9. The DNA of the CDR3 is TGTGCCAGCAGTTACTTCTCACGCGCTAGCGGGAGGGACGAGCAGTACTTC. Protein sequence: CASSYFSRASGRDEQYF.

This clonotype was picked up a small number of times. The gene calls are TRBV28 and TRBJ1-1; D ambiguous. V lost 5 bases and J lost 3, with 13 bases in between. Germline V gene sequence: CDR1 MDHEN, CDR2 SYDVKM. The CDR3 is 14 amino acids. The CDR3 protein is CASSGWWRDTEAFF. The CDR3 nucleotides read TGTGCCAGCAGTGGATGGTGGAGGGACACTGAAGCTTTCTTT.

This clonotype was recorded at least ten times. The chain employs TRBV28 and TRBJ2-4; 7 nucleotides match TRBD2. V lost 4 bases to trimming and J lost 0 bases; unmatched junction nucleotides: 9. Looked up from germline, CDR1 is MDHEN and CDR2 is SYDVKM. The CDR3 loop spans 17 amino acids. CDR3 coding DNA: TGTGCCAGCAGTTCAGGCGGGGGACCTATAGCCAAAAACATTCAGTACTTC. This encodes CASSSGGGPIAKNIQYF. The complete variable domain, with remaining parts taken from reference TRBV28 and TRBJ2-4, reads DVKVTQSSRYLVKRTGEKVFLECVQDMDHENMFWYRQDPGLGLRLIYFSYDVKMKEKGDIPEGYSVSREKKERFSLILESASTNQTSMYLCASSSGGGPIAKNIQYFGAGTRLSVL.

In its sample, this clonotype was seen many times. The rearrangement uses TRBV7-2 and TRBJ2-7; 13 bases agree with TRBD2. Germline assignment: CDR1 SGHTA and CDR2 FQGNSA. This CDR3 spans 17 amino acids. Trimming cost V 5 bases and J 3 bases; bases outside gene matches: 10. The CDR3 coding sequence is TGTGCCAGCAGCCGGACTAGCGGGAGTTCTGGGCACTACGAGCAGTACTTC. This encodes CASSRTSGSSGHYEQYF.

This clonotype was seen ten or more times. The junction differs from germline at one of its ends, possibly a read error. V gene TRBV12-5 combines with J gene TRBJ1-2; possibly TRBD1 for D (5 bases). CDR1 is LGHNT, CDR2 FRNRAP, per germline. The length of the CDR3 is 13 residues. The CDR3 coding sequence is TGTGCTAGTGGTTTGACTGACAGAGCGCTCCGGGCCTTC. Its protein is CASGLTDRALRAF.

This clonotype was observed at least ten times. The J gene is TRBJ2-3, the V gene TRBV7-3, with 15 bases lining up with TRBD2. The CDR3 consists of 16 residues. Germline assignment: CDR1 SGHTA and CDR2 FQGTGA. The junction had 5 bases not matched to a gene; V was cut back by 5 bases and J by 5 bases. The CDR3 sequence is CASSPGLAGGLDTQYF. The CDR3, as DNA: TGTGCCAGCAGCCCCGGACTAGCGGGGGGGCTAGATACGCAGTATTTT.

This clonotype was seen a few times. CDR3 nucleotides: TGTGCCAGCAGTTTAGCGGCAGAGCCCTACTATGGCTACACCTTC. Translated: CASSLAAEPYYGYTF. This chain joins TRBV12-3 or TRBV12-4 and TRBJ1-2; D remains unclear. V was clipped by 0 bases and J by 3 bases, with 11 bases between them. This CDR3 comprises 15 residues.

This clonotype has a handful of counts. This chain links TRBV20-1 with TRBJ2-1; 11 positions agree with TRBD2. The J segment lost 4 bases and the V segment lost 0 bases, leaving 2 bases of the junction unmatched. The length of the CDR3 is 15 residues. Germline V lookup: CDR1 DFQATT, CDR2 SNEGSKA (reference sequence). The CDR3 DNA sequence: TGCAGTGCTAGAGAAACTAGCGGGGGATACAATGAGCAGTTCTTC. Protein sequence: CSARETSGGYNEQFF.

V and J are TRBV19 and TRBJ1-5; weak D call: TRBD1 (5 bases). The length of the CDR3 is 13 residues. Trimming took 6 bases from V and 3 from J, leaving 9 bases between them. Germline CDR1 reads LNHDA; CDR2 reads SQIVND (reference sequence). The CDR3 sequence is CASRGPDNQPQHF. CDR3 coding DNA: TGTGCCAGTAGGGGACCCGACAATCAGCCCCAGCATTTT.